The rows below give T cell receptor beta chains drawn from one sample of a study of tumor-infiltrating lymphocytes in primary liver carcinoma. TCRdb fed the multiplex PCR reads into MiXCR, producing one record per CDR3 protein. The sample includes approximately 99,000 distinct CDR3 sequences, around three quarters of them seen just once. What was sequenced was liver tumor tissue from sampling region 5. These receptors were taken from a woman aged 60 to 75 with primary liver carcinoma and hepatitis B virus infection. Both conserved end residues are part of each CDR3. A D gene is named only where the DNA matches it firmly. For some rows the clone size is stated as once, few or many, or as a class when expanded; others skip it.

CDR3 length,clone size,D gene,J gene,V gene,CDR3 protein,CDR3 DNA
16,few,NA,TRBJ2-7,TRBV20-1,CSASGLAGRVGEKQYF,TGCAGTGCTAGTGGGTTAGCAGGGCGTGTGGGGGAAAAGCAGTACTTC
14,NA,NA,TRBJ1-2,TRBV5-4,CASSLARQVYGYTF,TGTGCCAGCAGCTTGGCGCGACAGGTCTACGGCTACACCTTC
15,NA,TRBD1,TRBJ2-5,TRBV6-5,CASRQTTDRAETQYF,TGTGCCAGCAGGCAAACAACGGACAGGGCGGAGACCCAGTACTTC
14,NA,NA,TRBJ2-6,TRBV6-1,CASSDNSGANVLTF,TGCGCCAGCAGTGACAACTCTGGGGCCAACGTCCTGACTTTC
17,NA,NA,TRBJ2-3,TRBV11-2,CASSLTGATNIGDTQYF,TGTGCCAGCAGCTTGACGGGGGCGACCAATATAGGGGATACGCAGTATTTT
13,few,NA,TRBJ2-5,TRBV18,CASSPNTGETQYF,TGTGCCAGCTCACCGAACACGGGAGAGACCCAGTACTTC
14,medium-sized,TRBD2,TRBJ2-7,TRBV11-2,CASSQTSGSGEQYF,TGTGCCAGCAGCCAGACTAGCGGGAGTGGTGAGCAGTACTTC
13,NA,TRBD1,TRBJ2-5,TRBV12-3/TRBV12-4,CASSRDRARAQYF,TGTGCCAGCAGTAGGGACAGGGCCCGGGCCCAGTACTTC
15,many,NA,TRBJ2-5,TRBV5-4,CASSAMGFKGETQYF,TGTGCCAGCAGCGCAATGGGTTTTAAGGGAGAGACCCAGTACTTC
14,once,NA,TRBJ1-4,TRBV11-3,CASRRRASDEKLFF,TGTGCCAGCAGACGTCGTGCTTCTGATGAAAAACTGTTTTTT
14,NA,TRBD1,TRBJ1-1,TRBV7-9,CASSPGQAHTEAFF,TGTGCCAGCAGCCCAGGACAGGCCCACACTGAAGCTTTCTTT
15,many,TRBD2,TRBJ2-7,TRBV6-1,CASSAGLANSYEQYF,TGTGCCAGCAGTGCGGGACTAGCGAACTCCTACGAGCAGTACTTC
15,many,TRBD2,TRBJ2-1,TRBV7-2,CASSLMTSGLNEQFF,TGTGCCAGCAGCTTAATGACTAGCGGTCTCAATGAGCAGTTCTTC
17,NA,NA,TRBJ2-1,TRBV5-6,CASSTAGTSSYYNEQFF,TGTGCCAGCAGCACGGCCGGGACTTCGAGTTACTACAATGAGCAGTTCTTC
17,NA,NA,TRBJ1-5,TRBV11-2,CASSFFSGVMGTDTQHF,TGTGCCAGTAGCTTCTTTTCAGGGGTAATGGGCACAGATACGCAGCATTTT
16,NA,NA,TRBJ2-3,TRBV5-1,CASSPQGFERSDTQYF,TGCGCCAGTAGCCCGCAGGGCTTTGAAAGATCAGATACGCAGTATTTT
20,NA,NA,TRBJ1-2,TRBV5-6,CASNPLAGLGHGEVDSGYIF,TGTGCCAGCAACCCGCTGGCGGGCTTGGGTCACGGGGAAGTAGACTCTGGCTACATCTTC
14,many,NA,TRBJ1-1,TRBV10-2,CASSAKVFASEALF,TGCGCCAGCAGTGCAAAAGTATTTGCCTCTGAAGCTCTCTTT
15,NA,TRBD1,TRBJ1-6,TRBV6-5,CTSTLTGTGNSSLHF,TGTACCAGCACTCTTACCGGGACAGGGAATTCATCCCTCCACTTT
16,NA,NA,TRBJ2-3,TRBV14,CASSQVTGVATDTQYF,TGTGCCAGCAGCCAAGTCACGGGAGTCGCCACAGATACGCAGTATTTT
13,many,NA,TRBJ2-7,TRBV29-1,CSFSRSEFYEQYF,TGCAGCTTTTCTAGATCCGAATTTTACGAGCAGTACTTC
18,NA,NA,TRBJ2-5,TRBV14,CASSHDLLRPMYQETQYF,TGTGCCAGCAGCCACGATCTCCTGAGACCAATGTACCAAGAGACCCAGTACTTC
15,NA,TRBD2,TRBJ2-1,TRBV6-2/TRBV6-3,CVSSSPGTSGTSQFF,TGTGTCAGCAGTTCGCCCGGGACTAGCGGGACTTCTCAATTTTTC
13,NA,NA,TRBJ1-2,TRBV28,CASSLGGNYGYTF,TGTGCCAGCAGTTTGGGGGGGAACTATGGCTACACCTTC
15,NA,TRBD2,TRBJ2-1,TRBV9,CASSAQREAYNEQFF,TGTGCCAGCAGCGCTCAGCGGGAGGCCTACAATGAGCAGTTCTTC
13,few,NA,TRBJ1-2,TRBV29-1,CGVGHRDSYDYTF,TGCGGCGTTGGGCACAGGGATAGCTATGACTACACCTTC
13,NA,NA,TRBJ2-7,TRBV18,CASSPPSGPEQYF,TGTGCCAGCTCACCACCGAGCGGACCCGAGCAGTACTTC
13,NA,NA,TRBJ1-2,TRBV6-5,CANSYGGSYGYTF,TGTGCCAACAGTTACGGGGGATCCTACGGCTACACCTTC